Described below is a single T cell receptor (beta chain) sequence and its context. Which antigen it targets is not known. No base quality values were provided; no much bigger clone lies one nucleotide off. Systemically healthy Caucasian individuals from Russia, some 40 in total and aged about 6 to 100 years, were included as donors. Around 10 milliliters of peripheral blood were drawn from each donor into EDTA-treated Vacutainer tubes. Ficoll-Paque density-gradient centrifugation was used to isolate PBMCs, with at least 7 million per sample. Trizol reagent was used to extract total RNA from the PBMCs, yielding at least 5 micrograms per sample. For every donor, an aliquot of PBMCs went through flow cytometry to measure the percentages of naive CD45RAhigh/CD27high T cells. This entry is derived from a study of blood T cells in healthy people across ages (dated by TCRdb to about 2015). Regarding the research as a whole: In model experiments, template switching captured roughly one uniquely barcoded TCR beta cDNA molecule for every two T cells. Two additional independent replicas of 1 million unique cDNA reads from the same blood draw were analyzed for two donors (one aged 18 to 30 and one aged 80 or older). Four age groups were formed from the donors: young (average about 17 years), middle-aged (more than 35), aged (about 62) and long-lived (approximately 78). The study measured age-related changes in TCR beta repertoire diversity using deep sequencing normalized with unique cDNA molecular identifiers. To avoid experimental bias, donors of different ages were spread randomly across the sequencing lanes. Summary of the overall study and its limitations: Bulk unsorted PBMC profiling prevented conclusive comparison of naive and antigen-experienced compartments. The CMV infection status of donors was not known, potentially confounding age-related changes in expanded clonotypes. As age increased, observed TCR beta diversity per million T cells dropped in a roughly linear way, and a significant reduction was already evident by age about 40. Observed TCR beta diversity correlated strongly with the percentage of naive T cells measured by flow cytometry. Compared with the aged group, the long-lived group had more naive CD4+ T cells, fewer expanded clones and increased TCR diversity, a pattern suggesting age selection. Estimates of total diversity based on one million sequenced T cells were regarded as lower bounds and as underestimates.

Receptor libraries were prepared by 5' RACE. Sequencing was carried out with an Illumina HiSeq 2500. A second PCR of about 7 to 12 cycles was performed with a sample-barcoded 5' primer and a J-beta primer mix. A unique molecular identifier was introduced onto each TCR beta cDNA molecule by a template-switch 5' adaptor carrying 12 random nucleotides. At least 2.5 million CDR3-containing paired-end reads were obtained from each sample. First-strand cDNA was synthesized from all RNA with the Mint cDNA synthesis kit, primed by a TRBC-specific oligonucleotide. Following uracil-DNA glycosylase treatment, a first 18-cycle PCR with universal primers M1SS and BC2_uni_R was performed on all cDNA. Per the source publication's procedure: Each sample was normalized by randomly selecting 1 million high-quality reads, each carrying a distinct molecular identifier. Reads with shared molecular identifiers were discarded instead of being binned into consensus sequences. MiTCR, set to a Q25 quality threshold and the strictest error-elimination algorithm, was used for CDR3 identification, clonotype clustering and error correction. Lower-bound total TCR beta diversity was estimated with a nonparametric unseen species model using Euler transformation. TCRdb took the public reads, trimmed them with fastp at Q25, ran MiXCR for clone calling and kept in-frame beta chains. Duplicate CDR3 protein sequences are folded into a single record with the most common DNA and genes. TCRdb, not the original authors, processed these V and J calls. Recorded for this sample are some 640,000 distinct CDR3 sequences; over 45% of them occurred a single time. The ten largest clonotypes hold about 32% of the sample.

Unmatched junction bases come to 13, with V trimmed by 8 bases and J by 5 bases. Via the germline V gene, CDR1 is ENHRY and CDR2 SYGVKD. Counted from cysteine to phenylalanine, this CDR3 has 15 amino acids. The only DNA kept is the CDR3, 45 bases in frame from the first base. The sample comprised blood. This receptor was identified in a woman aged 55 to 70 in good health. The V and J segments used are TRBV10-3 and TRBJ2-5; TRBD1 aligns with 8 central bases. The DNA is TGTGCCATCGGAAACCGGGGCAGGGGGCTTGAGACCCAGTACTTC. This codes for CAIGNRGRGLETQYF.